This TCR beta chain came from a study of shared clonotypes between healthy human individuals. Study as a whole: The study used three CD4 naive, three CD4 memory, two CD8 naive and one CD8 memory plate per donor.

The repertoire was sequenced with immunoSEQ multiplex PCR; TCRdb's copy has only in-frame clones and lacks some. This sample has around 1,000,000 clones, with about 80% found just once. Study-wide results and caveats: Non-shared clonotypes had lower generation probabilities than clonotypes shared by all four sorted-subset donors.

On this clone itself: Its specificity is not known.

This TCR was sampled from a man aged 18 to 30 in good health. Some clones in this sample may be carry-over from other donors' samples. The sequenced material came from memory CD4+ T cells from PBMCs. Subset described: CD45RA-negative fraction.

CDR3 sequence reads: CASSASSGTIQYF. The CDR3 bases are TGTGCCAGCAGTGCCTCTAGCGGGACTATCCAGTATTTT. The V call is TRBV27, the J call TRBJ2-3, with 9 bases matching TRBD2. Germline V gene lookup returns CDR1 MNHEY and CDR2 SMNVEV (reference sequence). V lost 5 bases and J lost 12; bases outside the gene matches: 9. This CDR3 has 13 residues.